The 28 T cell receptor beta chains below come from one sample, sequenced in a study of blood T cell repertoires in COVID-19. TCRdb's table, derived via immunoSEQ multiplex PCR, lists solely in-frame clones and lacks some. This sample has 65,000 to 90,000 clones, with over 60% found just once. The sequencing input was peripheral blood. The receptor source for this set is a man in his sixties or seventies with COVID-19, enrolled during active disease.

A single count supports this clone. CDR3 nucleotides: TGTGCCAGCAGCCCCCAGGGCTCCTACAATGAGCAGTTCTTC. It encodes CASSPQGSYNEQFF. The gene calls are TRBV5-4 and TRBJ2-1; D might be TRBD1 (5 bases). This CDR3 is 14 amino acids long. The V gene's germline CDR1 is SGHNT and CDR2 YYREEE (reference sequence). The V gene lost 4 bases and the J gene lost 0 bases, with 8 bases spanning the gap.

This chain connects TRBV5-5 to TRBJ1-2; D not resolved. The CDR3 is 13 residues long. The germline V gene has CDR1 SGHKS and CDR2 YYEKEE (reference sequence). V lost 4 bases and J 0 bases, leaving 7 bases between the germline ends. CDR3 coding DNA: TGTGCCAGCAGCCGCGAGGCTAACTATGGCTACACCTTC. Protein product: CASSREANYGYTF.

This clone was counted a few times. This chain joins TRBV5-1 and TRBJ1-2; TRBD1 matches 8 bases. CDR1 SGHRS and CDR2 YFSETQ come from the germline V gene. The CDR3 consists of 14 residues. V lost 0 bases and J lost 8; bases outside the gene matches: 6. The CDR3 DNA is TGCGCCAGCAGCTTGGTACAGGGGGGTCAAGGCTACACCTTC. It yields the protein CASSLVQGGQGYTF.

The chain employs TRBV3-1 (or the pseudogene TRBV3-2) and TRBJ2-7, with TRBD1 matching 8 bases. Losses at the gene ends were 4 bases for V and 5 bases for J; bases not matched to a gene: 13. The CDR3 is made up of 16 amino acids. Germline V CDR1 and CDR2: LGHDT, YNNKEL (reference sequence). CDR3 amino acids: CASSPRAQGASDEQYF. The DNA of the CDR3 is TGTGCCAGCAGCCCAAGGGCGCAGGGGGCGTCAGACGAGCAGTACTTC.

The chain couples TRBV10-3 to TRBJ1-1; 8 nucleotides match TRBD1. Germline lookup yields CDR1 ENHRY and CDR2 SYGVKD. V lost 10 bases and J lost 3; bases outside the gene matches: 10. The CDR3 contains 14 residues. The CDR3 spells CATRTGSMDTEAFF. The CDR3 bases are TGTGCCACGCGGACAGGGAGTATGGACACTGAAGCTTTCTTT.

The CDR3 is CASSYPDSSNYGYTF. Here the CDR3 DNA reads TGTGCCAGCAGTTACCCGGACAGTTCTAACTATGGCTACACCTTC. The J gene is TRBJ1-2, the V gene TRBV6-5, with D possibly matching TRBD1 (6 bases). This CDR3 spans 15 amino acids. Germline values: CDR1 MNHEY, CDR2 SVGAGI. Trimming pared 2 bases from V and 0 bases from J, leaving 10 bases between.

V and J are TRBV3-1 (or the pseudogene TRBV3-2) and TRBJ2-7; the match to TRBD2 covers 10 bases. This CDR3 region has 18 residues. V lost 1 base, J lost 4 bases, and 13 bases stayed unmatched. CDR1 is LGHDT and CDR2 is YNNKEL in the germline V gene (reference sequence). CDR3 DNA: TGTGCCAGCAGCCAAGTTGTAGACCCGGGACTAGCGTTTTACGAGCAGTACTTC. Protein: CASSQVVDPGLAFYEQYF.

This chain joins TRBV5-1 and TRBJ2-2; 8 nucleotides agree with TRBD1. The ends lost 4 bases at V and 1 base at J; junction bases unmatched: 9. Per the germline V gene, CDR1 is SGHRS and CDR2 is YFSETQ. The CDR3 consists of 17 residues. The CDR3 nucleotides read TGCGCCAGCAGCGCACTGACAGGGGTCGGGAACACCGGGGAGCTGTTTTTT. Translated, it gives CASSALTGVGNTGELFF.

The rearrangement uses TRBV28 and TRBJ2-3; D is possibly TRBD2 (6 bases). Looked up from germline, CDR1 is MDHEN and CDR2 is SYDVKM. CDR3 length equals 15 residues. Trimming shortened V by 5 bases and J by 3 bases, and 15 bases separated the two germline ends. The CDR3 here is CASSTSGLQTDTQYF. CDR3 bases: TGTGCCAGCAGTACCTCGGGACTCCAAACAGATACGCAGTATTTT.

The chain is built from TRBV14 and TRBJ2-1; 7 positions match TRBD1. The length of the CDR3 is 12 residues. V dropped 1 base and J dropped 13; count of bases not matched to a gene: 4. Looked up from germline, CDR1 is SGHDN and CDR2 is FVKESK. CDR3 region: CASSQAGTVQFF. Written as DNA, the CDR3 is TGTGCCAGCAGCCAAGCAGGGACAGTACAGTTCTTC.

The rearrangement links TRBV24-1 to TRBJ1-5; no reliable D call. This CDR3 has 15 amino acids. In germline, CDR1 is KGHDR, CDR2 SFDVKD. V dropped 5 bases and J dropped 5 bases, with 15 bases sitting between them. CDR3 protein: CATSGSGNGYQPQHF. CDR3 DNA: TGTGCCACCAGTGGGTCCGGGAATGGGTATCAGCCCCAGCATTTT.

V is TRBV24-1 and J is TRBJ2-7; 9 bases are a match to TRBD1. This CDR3 contains 14 residues. The germline V gene has CDR1 KGHDR and CDR2 SFDVKD. J lost 4 bases, V lost 3 bases, and 3 bases had no gene match. This chain's CDR3 is CATSDPGQGYEQYF. CDR3 nucleotide sequence: TGTGCCACCAGTGATCCGGGACAGGGATACGAGCAGTACTTC.

This clone occurred a few times. This chain links TRBV4-2 with TRBJ1-1; unclear D gene. The CDR3 sequence is 17 residues long. V was clipped by 0 bases and J by 0 bases, with 14 bases between them. The germline CDR1 and CDR2 sequences are LGHNA and YNFKEQ. The CDR3 region has the DNA TGTGCCAGCAGCCAAGAAGTCGGAGAGGGTATGAACACTGAAGCTTTCTTT. This sequence encodes CASSQEVGEGMNTEAFF.

CDR3 sequence reads: CASSLGTSGSKYF. The CDR3 DNA follows: TGTGCCAGCAGCTTGGGGACTAGCGGGAGCAAGTACTTC. This chain joins TRBV7-9 and TRBJ2-7, with TRBD2 matching 14 bases. Germline V CDR1 and CDR2: SEHNR, FQNEAQ (reference sequence). This CDR3 contains 13 residues. Unmatched junction bases numbered 3, after V lost 3 bases and J lost 11 bases.

In this sample, this clone turned up once. The chain links TRBV11-2 to TRBJ2-3; D might be TRBD1 (5 bases). V lost 3 bases, J lost 1 base, and 11 bases lay in between. The germline V gene encodes CDR1 SGHAT and CDR2 FQNNGV. This CDR3 is built from 15 residues. CDR3 residues: CASSFPGPGTDTQYF. The CDR3 DNA sequence: TGTGCCAGCAGCTTCCCAGGGCCTGGCACAGATACGCAGTATTTT.

CDR3 protein: CASSFFWVGAGNEQYF. The CDR3 DNA is TGTGCCAGCAGCTTTTTTTGGGTTGGGGCTGGCAACGAGCAGTACTTC. The chain combines TRBV5-6 with TRBJ2-7; weak D call: TRBD1 (5 bases). V gave up 2 bases and J gave up 5 bases, with 20 bases separating them. Germline V gene lookup returns CDR1 SGHDT and CDR2 YYEEEE. There are 16 residues in the CDR3.

The CDR3 loop is CASSQEHLTGPPGAFF. CDR3 sequence (DNA): TGCGCCAGCAGCCAAGAGCACCTGACAGGGCCGCCGGGAGCTTTCTTT. This chain joins TRBV4-3 and TRBJ1-1; 7 bases line up with TRBD1. V lost 0 bases and J lost 10; bases outside the gene matches: 14. The CDR3 contains 16 residues. Germline CDR1 reads LGHNA; CDR2 reads YSLEER.

This chain connects TRBV19 to TRBJ1-4; no reliable D call. The germline CDR1 and CDR2 sequences are LNHDA and SQIVND (reference sequence). The ends were cut back, 2 bases at V and 6 bases at J, with 19 bases in the middle. CDR3 size: 17 residues. CDR3 nucleotide sequence: TGTGCCAGTAGTATAAAGTTGTGGGAGGGTTACGATGAAAAACTGTTTTTT. Residues: CASSIKLWEGYDEKLFF. The full variable domain, completed using reference TRBV19 and TRBJ1-4, is DGGITQSPKYLFRKEGQNVTLSCEQNLNHDAMYWYRQDPGQGLRLIYYSQIVNDFQKGDIAEGYSVSREKKESFPLTVTSAQKNPTAFYLCASSIKLWEGYDEKLFFGSGTQLSVL.

The chain couples TRBV6-6 to TRBJ2-1, with D maybe TRBD2 (5 bases). V was trimmed by 0 bases and J by 9 bases, leaving 6 bases between them. The germline V gene encodes CDR1 MNHNY and CDR2 SVGAGI (reference sequence). CDR3 length: 12 residues. The CDR3 here is CASSYSGSEQFF. The CDR3 DNA is TGTGCCAGCAGTTACTCGGGGAGTGAGCAGTTCTTC.

This clone appeared a single time. The gene calls are TRBV11-1 and TRBJ2-1; D may be TRBD1 (5 bases). Trimming cost V 6 bases and J 6 bases, with 15 bases left between them. The CDR3 totals 14 residues. Germline CDR1 SGHAT, CDR2 FQDESV (reference sequence). The CDR3 DNA is TGTGCCAGCAGGGGGCCAGGGTCACTCAATGAGCAGTTCTTC. Translation: CASRGPGSLNEQFF.

As for this clone: This CDR3 is also generated by other DNA sequences in the sample. V is TRBV28 and J is TRBJ1-5; weak D call: TRBD1 (5 bases). Germline values: CDR1 MDHEN, CDR2 SYDVKM. The CDR3 length is 12 residues. V lost 3 bases and J lost 6, with 6 bases in between. CDR3 region: CASSLGGQPQHF. CDR3 nucleotides: TGTGCCAGCAGTTTGGGGGGTCAGCCCCAGCATTTT.

This clone occurred a few times. The chain is built from TRBV24-1 and TRBJ1-1; D perhaps matches TRBD1 (5 bases). The V gene lost 6 bases and the J gene lost 6 bases, with 22 bases spanning the gap. Germline CDR1 and CDR2: KGHDR and SFDVKD. This CDR3 contains 16 residues. For the CDR3, the DNA is TGTGCCACCAGTCACACAACGACGGAGGGGAAGTCTGAAGCTTTCTTT. As protein: CATSHTTTEGKSEAFF.

This sequence joins TRBV7-2 and TRBJ1-2; D is uncertain. Germline values: CDR1 SGHTA, CDR2 FQGNSA. Trimming removed 2 bases at V and 5 bases at J, with 3 bases between. This CDR3 contains 11 residues. Written as DNA, the CDR3 is TGTGCCAGCAGCTTACGGTATGGCTACACCTTC. As protein: CASSLRYGYTF. The full variable domain, its missing parts supplied by reference TRBV7-2 and TRBJ1-2, is GAGVSQSPSNKVTEKGKDVELRCDPISGHTALYWYRQSLGQGLEFLIYFQGNSAPDKSGLPSDRFSAERTGGSVSTLTIQRTQQEDSAVYLCASSLRYGYTFGSGTRLTVV.

This chain connects TRBV3-1 (or the pseudogene TRBV3-2) to TRBJ1-5, with unresolved D. V was trimmed by 4 bases and J by 3 bases, leaving 16 bases between them. The germline V gene has CDR1 LGHDT and CDR2 YNNKEL (reference sequence). The CDR3 runs 16 residues. In nucleotides, the CDR3 is TGTGCCAGCAGCCCTCGCCTCGGCGGGGACAATCAGCCCCAGCATTTT. This encodes CASSPRLGGDNQPQHF.

The rearrangement links TRBV5-1 to TRBJ2-2; 13 bases agree with TRBD2. V lost 0 bases to trimming and J lost 8 bases; unmatched junction nucleotides: 4. The V gene's germline CDR1 is SGHRS and CDR2 YFSETQ. The CDR3 is 16 amino acids. This CDR3 reads CASSLELAGGSGELFF. The CDR3 region has the DNA TGCGCCAGCAGCTTGGAACTAGCGGGAGGGTCGGGGGAGCTGTTTTTT.

This clone showed up just a few times. This chain joins TRBV5-1 and TRBJ1-4; D possibly corresponds to TRBD1 (6 bases). CDR3 length equals 13 residues. CDR1 is SGHRS, CDR2 YFSETQ, per germline. V was shortened by 6 bases and J by 5 bases, with 11 bases between the two germline ends. DNA of the CDR3: TGCGCCAGCACCGGGGACAACAATGAAAAACTGTTTTTT. Protein: CASTGDNNEKLFF. Based on the CDR3 plus reference TRBV5-1 and TRBJ1-4, the full variable domain is KAGVTQTPRYLIKTRGQQVTLSCSPISGHRSVSWYQQTPGQGLQFLFEYFSETQRNKGNFPGRFSGRQFSNSRSEMNVSTLELGDSALYLCASTGDNNEKLFFGSGTQLSVL.

The chain carries TRBV28 and TRBJ2-4, with D maybe TRBD2 (5 bases). V lost 3 bases, J lost 1 base, and 7 bases lay in between. CDR1 is MDHEN, CDR2 SYDVKM, per germline. CDR3 length: 14 residues. The CDR3 sequence: CASSFSGAKNIQYF. CDR3 DNA: TGTGCCAGCAGTTTCTCGGGGGCCAAAAACATTCAGTACTTC.

This clone has a handful of counts. The chain has TRBV27 and TRBJ2-1; no definite D call. The CDR3 has 15 residues. The germline V gene has CDR1 MNHEY and CDR2 SMNVEV (reference sequence). The V gene lost 6 bases and the J gene lost 7 bases, with 19 bases spanning the gap. CDR3 sequence: CASSTDILRWNEQFF. CDR3 bases: TGTGCCAGCAGCACCGACATACTCCGTTGGAATGAGCAGTTCTTC.